The clone carrying this TCR beta chain appeared once. Its matching antigen is unknown. This sample stems from a study of cytomegalovirus exposure and HLA in healthy donors. With 5 bases clipped from V and 4 bases from J, the junction kept 4 bases outside the gene matches. There are 13 residues in the CDR3. Germline lookup yields CDR1 SEHNR and CDR2 FQNEAQ (reference sequence). Study-level points and caveats: A link between a missense DCLRE1C variant and TCR beta V- and J-gene trimming emerged from a later analysis. CMV antigen specificity of three CMV-associated chains was confirmed in vitro. According to a later analysis, donors in an Asian-associated ancestry cluster reportedly had fewer N-insertions than the roughly 720-donor mean. The study dropped some indistinguishable V segments, TRBV6-2 and TRBV6-3 among them.

Both 60 Vbeta primers and 13 Jbeta primers went into the PCR. Using immunoSEQ multiplex PCR, the repertoire was profiled, and TCRdb retains in-frame clones only, with some absent. This table holds over 150,000 clones, around 75% found once. Sequenced sample: PBMCs. This TCR came from a male donor in good health and CMV-seronegative. This chain connects TRBV7-9 to TRBJ1-2; 7 bases are shared with TRBD1. CDR3 region: CASSPGTVYGYTF. CDR3 in DNA: TGTGCCAGCAGCCCTGGGACAGTCTATGGCTACACCTTC. Looking up the rest from reference TRBV7-9 and TRBJ1-2 gives the full variable domain: DTGVSQNPRHKITKRGQNVTFRCDPISEHNRLYWYRQTLGQGPEFLTYFQNEAQLEKSRLLSDRFSAERPKGSFSTLEIQRTEQGDSAMYLCASSPGTVYGYTFGSGTRLTVV.